These 25 T cell receptor beta chains were sequenced from one sample in a study of T cells in Graves' hyperthyroidism and ophthalmopathy. From RNA transcripts, TCR beta CDR3 regions were amplified. HTBI primers were employed in a first-round RT-PCR of the TCR CDR3. TCRdb analysed the multiplex PCR reads with MiXCR anew, one entry per CDR3 protein. This sample has 700,000 or so distinct CDR3 sequences, with around 17% found just once. Sequences were obtained from blood. Receptors were obtained from a man between 18 and 35 years old with Graves' hyperthyroidism.

This clonotype was detected many times. J is TRBJ2-7 and V is TRBV28; D is unresolved. The germline V gene has CDR1 MDHEN and CDR2 SYDVKM. The CDR3 contains 14 residues. The V end was cut by 3 bases, the J end by 1 base, with 10 bases between. CDR3 residues: CASSFADTSYEQYF. The CDR3 coding sequence is TGTGCCAGCAGTTTCGCCGATACGTCCTACGAGCAGTACTTC.

This clonotype was counted many times. This chain links TRBV2 with TRBJ2-2; D unclear. The CDR3 has 13 amino acids. Deletions cut 6 bases from V and 3 bases from J, with 8 bases between. Germline lookup yields CDR1 SNHLY and CDR2 FYNNEI. CDR3 protein: CASRTDYTGELFF. In nucleotides, the CDR3 is TGTGCCAGCAGGACGGATTACACCGGGGAGCTGTTTTTT.

V and J are TRBV7-8 and TRBJ2-2, with 12 bases aligning to TRBD2. The CDR3 is made up of 19 amino acids. Germline CDR1 is SGHVS and CDR2 is FQNEAQ. J was trimmed by 4 bases and V by 2 bases; bases with no gene match: 11. CDR3 residues: CASSLRLAGGFLGTGELFF. The CDR3 region has the DNA TGTGCCAGCAGCTTACGCCTAGCGGGAGGGTTTCTGGGCACCGGGGAGCTGTTTTTT.

This clonotype was counted at least ten times. The rearrangement links TRBV20-1 to TRBJ2-3; 7 nucleotides agree with TRBD2. The germline V gene encodes CDR1 DFQATT and CDR2 SNEGSKA (reference sequence). The V gene end was trimmed by 4 bases and the J gene end by 3 bases; junction bases not matched to a gene: 13. The length of the CDR3 is 16 residues. CDR3 sequence reads: CSATSIFGGSTDTQYF. The CDR3 DNA is TGCAGTGCTACCTCTATATTTGGCGGGAGTACAGATACGCAGTATTTT.

This clonotype was counted only a few times. J is TRBJ2-2 and V is TRBV20-1; tentative D call: TRBD2 (5 bases). Between the trimmed V and J ends, which lost 6 bases and 3 bases, there was a span of 14 bases. CDR1 is DFQATT, CDR2 SNEGSKA, per germline (reference sequence). The CDR3 extends over 14 amino acids. The CDR3 sequence: CSARSEADTGELFF. DNA of the CDR3: TGCAGTGCCCGGAGCGAAGCGGACACCGGGGAGCTGTTTTTT.

V gene TRBV28 combines with J gene TRBJ2-3, with D possibly being TRBD2 (6 bases). The CDR3 has 15 amino acids. V was shortened by 6 bases and J by 4 bases, with 17 bases between the two germline ends. Germline CDR1 and CDR2: MDHEN and SYDVKM. CDR3 nucleotides: TGTGCCAGCAGCTCCCTCAAAGGGGACTCAGATACGCAGTATTTT. Translating gives CASSSLKGDSDTQYF.

This clonotype was counted ten times or more. Here the CDR3 DNA reads TGTGCCAGCCGCTGGGGACAGGGGAGGACTGAAGCTTTCTTT. This gives the protein CASRWGQGRTEAFF. The chain uses TRBV2 and TRBJ1-1; 10 nucleotides align to TRBD1. This CDR3 contains 14 residues. The J segment lost 5 bases and the V segment lost 8 bases, leaving 8 bases of the junction unmatched. The V gene's germline CDR1 is SNHLY and CDR2 FYNNEI.

This clonotype was detected ten times or more. The genes are TRBV18 and TRBJ2-1; no clear D. The CDR3 is 17 residues long. Germline-derived CDR1 and CDR2 are KGHSH and LQKENI. The V and J ends lost 3 bases and 2 bases respectively, with 17 bases between them. CDR3 sequence: CASSPETQRWPYNEQFF. The CDR3 bases are TGTGCCAGCTCACCTGAAACTCAGAGATGGCCCTACAATGAGCAGTTCTTC.

This chain connects TRBV4-2 to TRBJ2-3; 8 bases line up with TRBD1. Losses at the gene ends were 3 bases for V and 4 bases for J; bases not matched to a gene: 9. The length of the CDR3 is 16 residues. Looked up from germline, CDR1 is LGHNA and CDR2 is YNFKEQ. CDR3: CASSHVGQGGPDTQYF. CDR3 sequence (DNA): TGTGCCAGCAGCCATGTCGGACAGGGCGGCCCAGATACGCAGTATTTT.

This clonotype has a handful of counts. This chain uses TRBV19 with TRBJ1-5, with 8 bases identical to TRBD1. The CDR3 extends over 15 amino acids. V lost 6 bases and J lost 5; bases outside the gene matches: 9. CDR1 and CDR2 from the germline V gene are LNHDA and SQIVND (reference sequence). CDR3: CASREDRGQDQPQHF. The CDR3 DNA reads as TGTGCCAGTAGGGAAGACAGGGGCCAGGATCAGCCCCAGCATTTT.

This sequence joins TRBV28 and TRBJ2-5; D gene ambiguous. The length of the CDR3 is 13 residues. V lost 2 bases and J 7 bases, leaving 11 bases between the germline ends. CDR1 is MDHEN and CDR2 is SYDVKM in the germline V gene. This CDR3 reads CASSLSLGATQYF. CDR3 nucleotide sequence: TGTGCCAGCAGTTTAAGTCTGGGTGCGACCCAGTACTTC.

There are many counts of this clonotype. V and J are TRBV7-2 and TRBJ1-2; weak D call: TRBD1 (5 bases). The CDR3 has 15 amino acids. Trimming shortened V by 5 bases and J by 1 base, and 14 bases separated the two germline ends. Germline loops: CDR1 SGHTA, CDR2 FQGNSA. CDR3 loop: CASSGRQPNNYGYTF. CDR3 coding DNA: TGTGCCAGCAGCGGGCGACAGCCGAATAACTATGGCTACACCTTC.

This clonotype was seen at least ten times. The rearrangement links TRBV28 to TRBJ2-7; tentative D call: TRBD2 (6 bases). V was clipped by 1 base and J by 2 bases, with 9 bases between them. Germline assignment: CDR1 MDHEN and CDR2 SYDVKM. This CDR3 spans 14 amino acids. DNA for the CDR3: TGTGCCAGCAGTTTATATCGGGGGACCTACGAGCAGTACTTC. This translates into CASSLYRGTYEQYF. Using reference TRBV28 and TRBJ2-7 for the parts outside the CDR3, the full variable domain is DVKVTQSSRYLVKRTGEKVFLECVQDMDHENMFWYRQDPGLGLRLIYFSYDVKMKEKGDIPEGYSVSREKKERFSLILESASTNQTSMYLCASSLYRGTYEQYFGPGTRLTVT.

This clonotype was seen repeatedly, ten times or more. The chain combines TRBV6-1 with TRBJ1-1; no firm D call. V gave up 2 bases and J gave up 5 bases, with 12 bases separating them. The germline V gene encodes CDR1 MNHNS and CDR2 SASEGT. The CDR3 length is 14 residues. CDR3: CASSEMALDTEAFF. For the CDR3, the DNA is TGTGCCAGCAGTGAAATGGCGTTGGATACTGAAGCTTTCTTT.

This chain connects TRBV12-3 or TRBV12-4 to TRBJ2-1; no reliable D call. CDR3 length: 15 residues. V was trimmed by 3 bases and J by 5 bases, leaving 14 bases between them. DNA for the CDR3: TGTGCCAGCAGTTTCCCAACCGAGGTTGACAATGAGCAGTTCTTC. This encodes CASSFPTEVDNEQFF.

This clonotype was seen ten or more times. The chain couples TRBV7-8 to TRBJ2-7, with D maybe TRBD2 (6 bases). This CDR3 region has 16 residues. V shed 10 bases and J shed 1 base, with 23 bases lying between them. Germline lookup yields CDR1 SGHVS and CDR2 FQNEAQ. CDR3 amino acids: CATLGPASGLSYEQYF. Written as DNA, the CDR3 is TGTGCCACCCTGGGCCCGGCGAGCGGGTTATCCTACGAGCAGTACTTC. Looking up the rest from reference TRBV7-8 and TRBJ2-7 gives the full variable domain: GAGVSQSPRYKVAKRGQDVALRCDPISGHVSLFWYQQALGQGPEFLTYFQNEAQLDKSGLPSDRFFAERPEGSVSTLKIQRTQQEDSAVYLCATLGPASGLSYEQYFGPGTRLTVT.

This clonotype was observed many times. The CDR3 sequence is CAISQPGRENYGYTF. As DNA, the CDR3 is TGTGCCATCAGTCAACCGGGACGGGAGAACTATGGCTACACCTTC. This chain uses TRBV10-3 with TRBJ1-2, with TRBD1 as a possible D gene (5 bases). CDR1 is ENHRY, CDR2 SYGVKD, per germline. CDR3 length: 15 residues. The V end lost 5 bases, the J end lost 2 bases, and 15 bases lay between the germline ends.

This clonotype was seen ten or more times. This chain uses TRBV28 with TRBJ1-2; no definite D call. Germline V gene sequence: CDR1 MDHEN, CDR2 SYDVKM. This CDR3 is 12 amino acids long. The chain's CDR3 is CGATAYGYGYTF. The CDR3 region has the DNA TGTGGTGCAACGGCCTATGGCTATGGCTACACCTTC.

The chain has TRBV4-3 and TRBJ2-7; D remains unclear. Near its end, the DNA agrees better with TRBJ2-1, so the J call may be wrong. CDR1 LGHNA and CDR2 YSLEER come from the germline V gene. The CDR3 contains 14 residues. For the CDR3, the DNA is TGCGCCAGCAGCCAAGGCGGTGGGGTCTACGAGCAGTTCTTC. Its protein product is CASSQGGGVYEQFF.

This clonotype was seen more than once but under ten times. The rearrangement links TRBV7-6 to TRBJ2-3; 7 nucleotides agree with TRBD2. The trim removed 5 bases at V and 2 bases at J, leaving 16 bases unmatched. This CDR3 contains 18 residues. Germline lookup yields CDR1 SGHVS and CDR2 FNYEAQ. The CDR3 spells CASSLNGERDHPTDTQYF. DNA for the CDR3: TGTGCCAGCAGCCTAAACGGGGAGCGGGACCACCCCACAGATACGCAGTATTTT.

This clonotype has just a few counts. The chain has TRBV12-3 or TRBV12-4 and TRBJ1-6; tentatively, D is TRBD1 (5 bases). V gave up 6 bases and J gave up 0 bases, with 9 bases separating them. The CDR3 extends over 15 amino acids. CDR3 loop: CASRGASSYNSPLHF. CDR3 bases: TGTGCCAGCAGAGGGGCTAGCTCCTATAATTCACCCCTCCACTTT.

This clonotype was seen only a few times. This chain uses TRBV7-8 with TRBJ2-5, with D maybe TRBD1 (5 bases). Germline V gene sequence: CDR1 SGHVS, CDR2 FQNEAQ. Between the trimmed V and J ends, which lost 5 bases and 7 bases, there was a span of 14 bases. CDR3 length equals 13 residues. CDR3 in amino acids: CASSRTSVWTQYF. The DNA for the CDR3 is TGTGCCAGCAGCCGGACAAGCGTATGGACCCAGTACTTC.

At least ten counts were recorded for this clonotype. The rearrangement joins TRBV7-9 to TRBJ2-1; weak D call: TRBD2 (6 bases). The V end was cut by 5 bases, the J end by 8 bases, with 19 bases between. CDR3 size: 15 residues. The germline V gene has CDR1 SEHNR and CDR2 FQNEAQ (reference sequence). The CDR3 is CASSDSYTGVDEQFF. CDR3 DNA sequence: TGTGCCAGCAGCGATAGTTATACGGGAGTGGATGAGCAGTTCTTC.

The chain uses TRBV7-2 and TRBJ2-7, with 9 bases matching TRBD2. This CDR3 has 15 residues. Germline CDR1 and CDR2: SGHTA and FQGNSA. The V and J ends lost 5 bases and 2 bases, in that order; junction bases with no gene match: 7. CDR3 coding DNA: TGTGCCAGCAGCCTTACCTTAGCGGGGGCCTACGAGCAGTACTTC. This codes for CASSLTLAGAYEQYF.

This clonotype was detected a few times. The V gene is TRBV6-1, the J gene TRBJ2-1, with 13 nucleotides matching TRBD2. The CDR3 contains 15 residues. Germline CDR1 is MNHNS and CDR2 is SASEGT. V lost 8 bases, J lost 9 bases, and 10 bases stayed unmatched. The DNA for the CDR3 is TGTGCCAGCGGCGCAGGACTAGCGGGAGTCGGTGAGCAGTTCTTC. As protein: CASGAGLAGVGEQFF.